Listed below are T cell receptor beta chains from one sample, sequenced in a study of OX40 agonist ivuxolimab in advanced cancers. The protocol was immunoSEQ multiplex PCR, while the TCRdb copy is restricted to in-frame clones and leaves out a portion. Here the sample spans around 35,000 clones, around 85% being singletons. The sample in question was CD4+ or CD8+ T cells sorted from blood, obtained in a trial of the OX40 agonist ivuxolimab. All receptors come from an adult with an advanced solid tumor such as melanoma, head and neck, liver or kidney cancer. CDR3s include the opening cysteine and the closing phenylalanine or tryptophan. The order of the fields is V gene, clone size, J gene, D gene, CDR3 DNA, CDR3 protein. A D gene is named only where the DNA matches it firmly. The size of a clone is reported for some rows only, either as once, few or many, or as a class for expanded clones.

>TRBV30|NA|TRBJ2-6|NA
TGTGCCTGGAGTCGTCTTTCTGGGGCCAACGTCCTGACTTTC
CAWSRLSGANVLTF
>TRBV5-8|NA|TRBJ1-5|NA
TGTGCCAGCGCGGAATTCAAAAGGGTGCTCAGCAATCAGCCCCAGCATTTT
CASAEFKRVLSNQPQHF
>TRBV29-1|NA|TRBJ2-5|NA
TGCAGCGTACAGCTACGGGAAGAGACCCAGTACTTC
CSVQLREETQYF
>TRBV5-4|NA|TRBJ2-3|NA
TGTGCCAGCAGCCAAACAGATACGCAGTATTTT
CASSQTDTQYF
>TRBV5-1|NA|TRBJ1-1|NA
TGCGCCAGCAGCGGAACAGGGCCCAGCGCTGAAGCTTTCTTT
CASSGTGPSAEAFF
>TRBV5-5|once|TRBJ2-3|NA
TGTGCCAGCAGCTTGACACAGGGTTCAGATACGCAGTATTTT
CASSLTQGSDTQYF
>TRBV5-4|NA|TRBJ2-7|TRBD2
TGTGCCAGCAGCCAAGCGGGAGTCTCGGAGCAGTACTTC
CASSQAGVSEQYF
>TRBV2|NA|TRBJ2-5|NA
TGTGCCAGCAGCTACCTATGGGCAGGGAAGAGAACCCAGTACTTC
CASSYLWAGKRTQYF
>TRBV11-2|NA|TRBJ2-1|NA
TGTGCCAGCAGCTTTCGAGAGACAGAAAAGTTCTTC
CASSFRETEKFF
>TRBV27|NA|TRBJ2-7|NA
TGTGCCAGCAGAAACCGTGTCGAAAGCTCCTACGAGCAGTACTTC
CASRNRVESSYEQYF
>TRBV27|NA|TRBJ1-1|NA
TGTGCCAGCAGTTTCTATAGACTTAACACTGAAGCTTTCTTT
CASSFYRLNTEAFF
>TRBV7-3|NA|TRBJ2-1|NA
TGTGCCAGCAGCTTAACCAGGGCCAATGAGCAGTTCTTC
CASSLTRANEQFF
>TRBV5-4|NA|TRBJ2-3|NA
TGTGCCAGCAGCTTGCAGGGGCCAGATACGCAGTATTTT
CASSLQGPDTQYF
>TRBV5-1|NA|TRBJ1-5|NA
TGCGCCAGCAGCTACGGGGCAGGCGGACAGCCCCAGCATTTT
CASSYGAGGQPQHF
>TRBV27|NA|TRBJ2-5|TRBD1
TGTGCCAGCAGCCCTCTTGGGGGCAGGGGGGAGACCCAGTACTTC
CASSPLGGRGETQYF
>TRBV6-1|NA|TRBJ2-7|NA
TGTGCCAGCACCCCGCAGGTAACCTACGAGCAGTACTTC
CASTPQVTYEQYF
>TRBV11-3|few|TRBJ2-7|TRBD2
TGTGCCAGCAGCCCCCGGACTAGCGGGGGGGCCAGCTCCTACGAGCAGTACTTC
CASSPRTSGGASSYEQYF
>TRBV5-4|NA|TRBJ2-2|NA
TGTGCCAGCAGTCAAGATAGAAGGGGGACCGGGGAGCTGTTTTTT
CASSQDRRGTGELFF
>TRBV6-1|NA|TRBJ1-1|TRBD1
TGTGCCAGCAGTACCCAACAGGGGGCATCTGAAGCTTTCTTT
CASSTQQGASEAFF
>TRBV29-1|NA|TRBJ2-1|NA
TGCAGCGCCGCATACAATGAGCAGTTCTTC
CSAAYNEQFF
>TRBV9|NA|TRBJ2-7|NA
TGTGCCAGCAGCCGCGACCTGGTTGGGGAGCAGTACTTC
CASSRDLVGEQYF
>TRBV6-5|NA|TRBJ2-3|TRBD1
TGTGCCAGCAGTTGGGGGACAGAGGCAGATACGCAGTATTTT
CASSWGTEADTQYF
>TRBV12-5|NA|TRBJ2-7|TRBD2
TGTGCTAGTGCCCCACTAGCGGGCGGCTACGAGCAGTACTTC
CASAPLAGGYEQYF
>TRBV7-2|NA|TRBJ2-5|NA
TGTGCCAGCAGCTTAGCGCGGGGTACAGAGACCCAGTACTTC
CASSLARGTETQYF
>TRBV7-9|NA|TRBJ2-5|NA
TGTGCCAGCAGCTCGCTAGGAGAGACCCAGTACTTC
CASSSLGETQYF
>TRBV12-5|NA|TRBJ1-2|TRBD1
TGTGCTAGTGGTTTATTAGGGGACAGCAACTATGGCTACACCTTC
CASGLLGDSNYGYTF
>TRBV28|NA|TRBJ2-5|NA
TGTGCCAGCAGTTCCCCCGGGACACCGGAGACCCAGTACTTC
CASSSPGTPETQYF
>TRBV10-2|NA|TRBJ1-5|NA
TGCGCCAGCAGTTCAGGTTACAATCAGCCCCAGCATTTT
CASSSGYNQPQHF
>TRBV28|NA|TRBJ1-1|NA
TGTGCCAGCAGTTCGTACTCTACGGGACTTAAAAGGAACACTGAAGCTTTCTTT
CASSSYSTGLKRNTEAFF
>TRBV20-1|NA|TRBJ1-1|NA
TGCAGTGCTAGAGGGGCTAAGGGAGCGTTCTTT
CSARGAKGAFF
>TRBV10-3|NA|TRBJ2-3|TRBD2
TGTGCCATCAGTTCGACTAGCGGGAGACTGTCAGATACGCAGTATTTT
CAISSTSGRLSDTQYF
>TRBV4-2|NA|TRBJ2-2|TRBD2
TGTGCCAGCAGCCAAGGGCTAGCGGAAAACACCGGGGAGCTGTTTTTT
CASSQGLAENTGELFF
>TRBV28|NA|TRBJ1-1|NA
TGTGCCAGCAGTCTCCCAAACGGTCTGGCTGAAGCTTTCTTT
CASSLPNGLAEAFF
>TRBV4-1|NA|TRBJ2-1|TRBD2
TGCGCCAGCAGCGCTCGGTTACTAGCGCGCAATGAGCAGTTCTTC
CASSARLLARNEQFF
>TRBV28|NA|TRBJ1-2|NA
TGTGCCAGCAGTTTATGGGACAGCAACTATGGCTACACCTTC
CASSLWDSNYGYTF
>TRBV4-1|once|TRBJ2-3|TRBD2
TGCGCCAGCAGCCAACCGGGACTAGCGGGAGGAAACACAGATACGCAGTATTTT
CASSQPGLAGGNTDTQYF
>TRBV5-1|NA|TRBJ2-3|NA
TGCGCCAGCAGCTTGCAGTCAGATACGCAGTATTTT
CASSLQSDTQYF
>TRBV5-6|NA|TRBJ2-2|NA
TGTGCCAGCAGCTTTGGACCAAACCCCACCGGGGAGCTGTTTTTT
CASSFGPNPTGELFF
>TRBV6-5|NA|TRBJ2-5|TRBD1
TGTGCCAGCAGTCCGGGACAGCTCTCAGGGAAGACCCAGTACTTC
CASSPGQLSGKTQYF
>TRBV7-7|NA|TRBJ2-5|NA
TGTGCTAGCAGCCCCGGGACATCCCAAGAGACCCAGTACTTC
CASSPGTSQETQYF
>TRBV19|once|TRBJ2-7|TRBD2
TGTGCCAGTAGTATCGGCGGGGGGGCCTCTTTTTACGAGCAGTACTTC
CASSIGGGASFYEQYF
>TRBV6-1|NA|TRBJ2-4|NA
TGTGCCAGCAGTGGAGGAGGGGCCAAAAACATTCAGTACTTC
CASSGGGAKNIQYF